This T cell receptor (beta chain) comes out of a study of blood T cell repertoires in COVID-19. This clone was recorded once. In the authors' workflow: Quantification of nucleated cells was approximated via reference gene primer amplification. Only in-frame clones appear in the TCRdb table, and some are missing; sequencing was by immunoSEQ multiplex PCR. V and J calls and clone size are given by that table; D and trimming were obtained from the DNA. Of more than 300,000 clones detected, roughly 91% appear once; the ten largest clones hold more than 0.95%. V gave up 3 bases and J gave up 1 base, with 24 bases separating them. The CDR3 loop spans 19 amino acids.

The chain is built from TRBV23-1 and TRBJ1-1; D is possibly TRBD1 (6 bases). TRBV23-1 is designated an ORF whose function remains uncertain. Sample: PBMCs or T cells enriched from blood (not recorded which). The origin of this receptor is a woman younger than 35 who had recovered from COVID-19. CDR3 nucleotide sequence: TGCGCCAGCAGTCAGACAGGAAGAGAACAGCGGCCCGAGAACACTGAAGCTTTCTTT. Translating gives CASSQTGREQRPENTEAFF.